This TCR beta chain was identified in a study of T cell changes during pregnancy in multiple sclerosis. Measured with immunoSEQ multiplex PCR; TCRdb has only the in-frame clones, and not every one. The table includes about 96,000 clones, approximately 92% detected once. The CDR3 loop spans 16 amino acids. V lost 0 bases, J lost 0 bases, and 12 bases lay in between. Per germline, CDR1 SGHAT and CDR2 FQNNGV. The sequence came from a female donor with multiple sclerosis, enrolled in a pregnancy study. This chain joins TRBV11-2 and TRBJ2-7; tentative D call: TRBD2 (6 bases). The source material was peripheral blood, sampled in the first trimester of pregnancy. CDR3 loop: CASSLEGGMSSYEQYF. As DNA, the CDR3 is TGTGCCAGCAGCTTAGAAGGCGGGATGAGCTCCTACGAGCAGTACTTC.